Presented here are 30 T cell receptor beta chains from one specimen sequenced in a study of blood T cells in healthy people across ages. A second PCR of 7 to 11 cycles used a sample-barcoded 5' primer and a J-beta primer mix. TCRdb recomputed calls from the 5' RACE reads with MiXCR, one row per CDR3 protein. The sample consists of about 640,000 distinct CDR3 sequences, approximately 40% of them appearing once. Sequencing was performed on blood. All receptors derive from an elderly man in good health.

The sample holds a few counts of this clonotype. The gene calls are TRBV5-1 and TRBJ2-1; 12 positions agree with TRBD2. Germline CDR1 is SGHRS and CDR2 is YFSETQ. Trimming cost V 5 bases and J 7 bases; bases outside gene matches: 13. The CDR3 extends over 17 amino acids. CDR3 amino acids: CASSFDGQLAGGNEQFF. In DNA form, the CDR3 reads TGCGCCAGCAGTTTCGACGGACAACTAGCGGGGGGTAATGAGCAGTTCTTC.

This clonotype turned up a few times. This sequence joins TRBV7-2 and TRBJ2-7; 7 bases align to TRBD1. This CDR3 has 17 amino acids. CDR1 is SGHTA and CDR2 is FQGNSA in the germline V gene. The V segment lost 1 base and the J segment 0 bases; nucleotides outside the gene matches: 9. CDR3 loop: CASSLGAATGLSYEQYF. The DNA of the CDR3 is TGTGCCAGCAGCTTAGGCGCCGCGACAGGGCTCTCCTACGAGCAGTACTTC.

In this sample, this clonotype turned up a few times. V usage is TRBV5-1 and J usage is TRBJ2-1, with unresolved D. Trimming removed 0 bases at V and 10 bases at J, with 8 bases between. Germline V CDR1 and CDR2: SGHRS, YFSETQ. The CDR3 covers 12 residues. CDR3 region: CASSLEPTEQFF. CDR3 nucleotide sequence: TGCGCCAGCAGCTTGGAGCCAACAGAGCAGTTCTTC.

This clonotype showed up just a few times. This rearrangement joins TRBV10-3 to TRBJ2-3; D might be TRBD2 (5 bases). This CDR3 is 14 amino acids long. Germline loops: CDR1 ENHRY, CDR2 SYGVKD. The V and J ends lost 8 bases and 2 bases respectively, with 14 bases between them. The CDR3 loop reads CAIGVRGNTDTQYF. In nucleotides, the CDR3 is TGTGCCATCGGCGTACGAGGGAACACAGATACGCAGTATTTT.

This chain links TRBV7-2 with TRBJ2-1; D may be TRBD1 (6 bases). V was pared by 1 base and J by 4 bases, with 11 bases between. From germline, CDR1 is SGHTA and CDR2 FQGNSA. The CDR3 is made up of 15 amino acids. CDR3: CASSLVGTPYNEQFF. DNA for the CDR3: TGTGCCAGCAGCTTAGTCGGGACACCTTACAATGAGCAGTTCTTC.

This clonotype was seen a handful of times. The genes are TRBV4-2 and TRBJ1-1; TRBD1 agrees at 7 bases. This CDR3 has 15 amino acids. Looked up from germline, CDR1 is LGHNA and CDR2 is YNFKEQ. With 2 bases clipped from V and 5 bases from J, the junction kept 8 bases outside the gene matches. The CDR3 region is CASSQFVTGRTEAFF. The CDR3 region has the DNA TGTGCCAGCAGCCAATTCGTGACAGGGAGGACTGAAGCTTTCTTT.

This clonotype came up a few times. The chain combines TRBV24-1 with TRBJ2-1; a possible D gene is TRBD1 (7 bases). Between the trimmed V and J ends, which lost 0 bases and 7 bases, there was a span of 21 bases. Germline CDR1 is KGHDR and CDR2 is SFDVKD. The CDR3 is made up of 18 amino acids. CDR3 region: CATSDLKTGEVGRNEQFF. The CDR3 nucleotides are TGTGCCACCAGTGATTTGAAAACAGGGGAGGTGGGTAGGAATGAGCAGTTCTTC.

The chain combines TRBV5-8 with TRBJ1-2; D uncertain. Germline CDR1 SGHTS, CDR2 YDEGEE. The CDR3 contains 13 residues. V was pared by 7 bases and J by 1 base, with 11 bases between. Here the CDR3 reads CASDDGLNYGYTF. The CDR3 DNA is TGTGCCAGCGATGATGGACTTAACTATGGCTACACCTTC.

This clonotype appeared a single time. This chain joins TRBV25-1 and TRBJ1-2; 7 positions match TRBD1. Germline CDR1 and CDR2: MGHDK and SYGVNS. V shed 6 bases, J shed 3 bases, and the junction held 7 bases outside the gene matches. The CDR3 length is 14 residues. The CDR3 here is CASRRTGGYYGYTF. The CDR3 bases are TGTGCCAGCAGACGGACAGGAGGATACTATGGCTACACCTTC.

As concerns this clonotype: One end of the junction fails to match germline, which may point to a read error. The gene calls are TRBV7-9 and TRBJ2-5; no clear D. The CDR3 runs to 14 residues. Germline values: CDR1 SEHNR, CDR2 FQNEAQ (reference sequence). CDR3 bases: TGTGCCTGCAGCCCAGAGCCCAGCCAAGAGACCCAGTACTTC. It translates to CACSPEPSQETQYF.

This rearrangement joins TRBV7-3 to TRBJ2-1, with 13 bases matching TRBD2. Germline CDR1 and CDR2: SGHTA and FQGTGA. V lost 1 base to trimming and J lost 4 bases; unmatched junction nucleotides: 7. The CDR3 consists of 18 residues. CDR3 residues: CASSLIPGTSGAYNEQFF. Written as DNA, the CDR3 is TGTGCCAGCAGCTTAATACCCGGGACTAGCGGGGCGTACAATGAGCAGTTCTTC. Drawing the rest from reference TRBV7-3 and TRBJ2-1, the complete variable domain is GAGVSQTPSNKVTEKGKYVELRCDPISGHTALYWYRQSLGQGPEFLIYFQGTGAADDSGLPNDRFFAVRPEGSVSTLKIQRTERGDSAVYLCASSLIPGTSGAYNEQFFGPGTRLTVL.

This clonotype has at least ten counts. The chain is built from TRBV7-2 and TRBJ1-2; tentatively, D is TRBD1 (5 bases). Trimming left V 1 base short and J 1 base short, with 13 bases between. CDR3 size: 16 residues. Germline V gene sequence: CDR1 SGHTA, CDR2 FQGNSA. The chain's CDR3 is CASSLGRQTFNYGYTF. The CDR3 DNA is TGTGCCAGCAGCTTAGGGAGACAGACGTTTAACTATGGCTACACCTTC. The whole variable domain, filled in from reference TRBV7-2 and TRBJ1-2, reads GAGVSQSPSNKVTEKGKDVELRCDPISGHTALYWYRQSLGQGLEFLIYFQGNSAPDKSGLPSDRFSAERTGGSVSTLTIQRTQQEDSAVYLCASSLGRQTFNYGYTFGSGTRLTVV.

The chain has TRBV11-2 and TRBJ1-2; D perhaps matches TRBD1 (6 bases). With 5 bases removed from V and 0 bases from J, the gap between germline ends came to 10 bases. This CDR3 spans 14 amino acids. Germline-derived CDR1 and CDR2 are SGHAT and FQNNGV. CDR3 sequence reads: CASSRTESNYGYTF. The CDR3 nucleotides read TGTGCCAGCAGCCGGACAGAATCTAACTATGGCTACACCTTC.

The CDR3 DNA sequence: TGTGCCAGCAGCTTAAGTCCGGGTGGTGATGAGCAGTTCTTC. Translation gives CASSLSPGGDEQFF. The rearrangement uses TRBV7-3 and TRBJ2-1; no definite D call. V lost 1 base and J lost 8, with 12 bases in between. Germline CDR1 and CDR2: SGHTA and FQGTGA. This CDR3 spans 14 amino acids. The full variable domain, rest sourced from reference TRBV7-3 and TRBJ2-1, is GAGVSQTPSNKVTEKGKYVELRCDPISGHTALYWYRQSLGQGPEFLIYFQGTGAADDSGLPNDRFFAVRPEGSVSTLKIQRTERGDSAVYLCASSLSPGGDEQFFGPGTRLTVL.

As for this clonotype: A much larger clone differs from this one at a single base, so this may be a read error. Written as DNA, the CDR3 is TGCTGTGCCACACCACTAGCGAGAGAGACCCAGTACTTC. This codes for CCATPLARETQYF. The chain links TRBV20-1 to TRBJ2-5, with TRBD2 matching 7 bases. The length of the CDR3 is 13 residues. Germline V gene lookup returns CDR1 DFQATT and CDR2 SNEGSKA (reference sequence).

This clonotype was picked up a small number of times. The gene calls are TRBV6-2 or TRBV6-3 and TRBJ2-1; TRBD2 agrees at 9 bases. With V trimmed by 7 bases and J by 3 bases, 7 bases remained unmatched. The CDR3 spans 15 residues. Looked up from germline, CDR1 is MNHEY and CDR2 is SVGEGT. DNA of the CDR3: TGTGCCAGCACAACTAGCGGGCAGAACTACAATGAGCAGTTCTTC. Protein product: CASTTSGQNYNEQFF.

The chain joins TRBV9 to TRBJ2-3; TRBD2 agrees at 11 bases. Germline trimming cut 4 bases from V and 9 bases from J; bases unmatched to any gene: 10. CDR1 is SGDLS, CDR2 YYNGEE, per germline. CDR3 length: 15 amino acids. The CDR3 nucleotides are TGTGCCAGCAGCCCCCGTAATAGCGGGAGGGTCACGCAGTATTTT. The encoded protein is CASSPRNSGRVTQYF. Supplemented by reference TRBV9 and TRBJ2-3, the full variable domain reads DSGVTQTPKHLITATGQRVTLRCSPRSGDLSVYWYQQSLDQGLQFLIQYYNGEERAKGNILERFSAQQFPDLHSELNLSSLELGDSALYFCASSPRNSGRVTQYFGPGTRLTVL.

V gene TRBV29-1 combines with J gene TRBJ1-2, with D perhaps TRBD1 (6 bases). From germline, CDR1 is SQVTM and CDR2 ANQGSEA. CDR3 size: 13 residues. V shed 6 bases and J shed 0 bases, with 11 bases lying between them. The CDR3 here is CSVIDRTNYGYTF. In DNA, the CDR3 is TGCAGCGTGATCGACAGGACTAACTATGGCTACACCTTC.

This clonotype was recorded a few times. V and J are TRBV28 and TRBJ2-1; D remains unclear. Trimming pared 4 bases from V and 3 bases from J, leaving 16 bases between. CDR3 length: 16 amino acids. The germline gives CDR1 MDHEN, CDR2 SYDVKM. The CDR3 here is CASSSPASSNYNEQFF. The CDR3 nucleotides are TGTGCCAGCAGTTCCCCGGCTAGTAGTAACTACAATGAGCAGTTCTTC. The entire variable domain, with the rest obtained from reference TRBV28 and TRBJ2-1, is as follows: DVKVTQSSRYLVKRTGEKVFLECVQDMDHENMFWYRQDPGLGLRLIYFSYDVKMKEKGDIPEGYSVSREKKERFSLILESASTNQTSMYLCASSSPASSNYNEQFFGPGTRLTVL.

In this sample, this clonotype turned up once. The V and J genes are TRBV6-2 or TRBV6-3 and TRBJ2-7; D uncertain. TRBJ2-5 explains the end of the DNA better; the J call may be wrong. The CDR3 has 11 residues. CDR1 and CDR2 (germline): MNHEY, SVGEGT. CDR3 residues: CASDLGETQYF. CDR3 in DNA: TGTGCCAGCGATCTAGGGGAGACCCAGTACTTC.

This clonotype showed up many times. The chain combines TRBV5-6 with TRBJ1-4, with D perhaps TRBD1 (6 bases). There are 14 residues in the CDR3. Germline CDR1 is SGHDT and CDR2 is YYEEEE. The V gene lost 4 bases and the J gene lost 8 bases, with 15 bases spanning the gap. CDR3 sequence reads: CASSTTGSGEKLFF. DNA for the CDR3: TGTGCCAGCAGCACCACAGGGTCCGGGGAAAAACTGTTTTTT.

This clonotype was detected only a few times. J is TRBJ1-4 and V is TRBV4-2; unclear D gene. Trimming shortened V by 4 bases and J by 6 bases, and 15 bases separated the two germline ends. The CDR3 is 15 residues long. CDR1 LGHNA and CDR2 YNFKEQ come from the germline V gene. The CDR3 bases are TGTGCCAGCAGCCGTGAAGGGAACGGGGATGAAAAACTGTTTTTT. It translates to CASSREGNGDEKLFF.

The CDR3 bases are TGTGCCAGCAGTCCGCATAGTAAGGGCGTTGAGACCCAGTACTTC. Protein: CASSPHSKGVETQYF. This chain connects TRBV28 to TRBJ2-5; D ambiguous. CDR3 size: 15 residues. V lost 5 bases and J 5 bases, leaving 18 bases between the germline ends. Germline CDR1 and CDR2: MDHEN and SYDVKM.

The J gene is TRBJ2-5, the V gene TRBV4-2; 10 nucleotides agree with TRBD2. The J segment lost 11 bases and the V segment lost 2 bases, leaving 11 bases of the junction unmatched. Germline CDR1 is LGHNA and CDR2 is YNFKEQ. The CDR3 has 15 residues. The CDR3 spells CASSQFSLAGDEQYF. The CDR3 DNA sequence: TGTGCCAGCAGCCAATTCTCCCTAGCGGGAGATGAGCAGTACTTC.

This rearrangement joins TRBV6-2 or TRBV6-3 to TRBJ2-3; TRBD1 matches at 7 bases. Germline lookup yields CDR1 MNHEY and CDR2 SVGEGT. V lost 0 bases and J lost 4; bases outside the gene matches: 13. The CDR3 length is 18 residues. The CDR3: CASSYSATGATGADTQYF. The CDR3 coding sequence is TGTGCCAGCAGTTACTCGGCAACAGGGGCGACCGGCGCAGATACGCAGTATTTT.

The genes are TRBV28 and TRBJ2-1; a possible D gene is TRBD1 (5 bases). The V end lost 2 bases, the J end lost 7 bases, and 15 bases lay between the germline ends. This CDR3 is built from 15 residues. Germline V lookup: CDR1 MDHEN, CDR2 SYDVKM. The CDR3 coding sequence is TGTGCCAGCAGTTTAGCGGCAGGGCCGCTGAATGAGCAGTTCTTC. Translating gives CASSLAAGPLNEQFF.

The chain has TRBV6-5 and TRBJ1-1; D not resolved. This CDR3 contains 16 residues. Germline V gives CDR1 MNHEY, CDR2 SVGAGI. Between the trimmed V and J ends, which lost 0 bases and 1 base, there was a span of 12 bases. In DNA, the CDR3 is TGTGCCAGCAGTTACTCGCTCACAGCAGGGAACACTGAAGCTTTCTTT. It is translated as CASSYSLTAGNTEAFF.

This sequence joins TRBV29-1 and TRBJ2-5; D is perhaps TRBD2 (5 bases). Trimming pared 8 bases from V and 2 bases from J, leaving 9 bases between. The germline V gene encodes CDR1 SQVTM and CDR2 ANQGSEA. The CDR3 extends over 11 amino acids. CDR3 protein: CSTGMQETQYF. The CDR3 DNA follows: TGCAGCACGGGGATGCAAGAGACCCAGTACTTC.

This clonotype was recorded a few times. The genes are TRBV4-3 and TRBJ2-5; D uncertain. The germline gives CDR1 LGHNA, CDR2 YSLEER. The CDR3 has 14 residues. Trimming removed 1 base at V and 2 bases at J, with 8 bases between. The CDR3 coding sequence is TGCGCCAGCAGCCAAGGAGAGACACAAGAGACCCAGTACTTC. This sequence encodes CASSQGETQETQYF.

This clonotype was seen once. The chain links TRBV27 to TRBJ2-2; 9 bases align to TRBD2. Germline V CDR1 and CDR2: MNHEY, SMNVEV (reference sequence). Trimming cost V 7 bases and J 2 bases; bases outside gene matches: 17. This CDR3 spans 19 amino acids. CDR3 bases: TGTGCCAGCACAATGAGGGACACCTTAGCGGGAGTTAACACCGGGGAGCTGTTTTTT. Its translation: CASTMRDTLAGVNTGELFF.